Listed here are 15 T cell receptor beta chains from one sample, sequenced in a study of T cells in Graves' hyperthyroidism and ophthalmopathy. There were TCR beta CDR3 regions amplified from RNA transcripts. The HTBI primer set was used in a first-round RT-PCR of the TCR CDR3. TCRdb re-analysed the multiplex PCR reads in MiXCR, keeping a single row per CDR3 protein. The sample has about 610,000 distinct CDR3 sequences; about a sixth are singletons. Sequenced sample: blood. These receptors originate from a woman in her forties with Graves' ophthalmopathy.

This chain links TRBV9 with TRBJ2-1; 8 positions agree with TRBD1. Looked up from germline, CDR1 is SGDLS and CDR2 is YYNGEE. After removal of 0 bases from V and 6 bases from J, the junction contained 8 bases not matched to a gene. This CDR3 spans 16 amino acids. CDR3 in amino acids: CASSVAGGANSNEQFF. The CDR3 DNA is TGTGCCAGCAGCGTAGCAGGGGGCGCTAATTCCAATGAGCAGTTCTTC.

The J gene is TRBJ2-1, the V gene TRBV12-3 or TRBV12-4; D remains unclear. The CDR3 has 15 residues. Trimming took 2 bases from V and 5 from J, leaving 13 bases between them. CDR3 amino acids: CASSLRRGPHNEQFF. CDR3 DNA: TGTGCCAGCAGTTTAAGGAGAGGTCCCCACAATGAGCAGTTCTTC.

The CDR3 reads CASSPDDRPVAPQHF. The CDR3 nucleotides read TGTGCCAGCAGCCCAGACGACCGCCCGGTGGCTCCCCAGCATTTT. The rearrangement links TRBV12-3 or TRBV12-4 to TRBJ1-5; no clear D. The CDR3 totals 15 residues. Trimming pared 6 bases from V and 10 bases from J, leaving 22 bases between.

Concerning this clonotype: At one end, the junction sequence differs from germline, possibly due to a read error. The chain is built from TRBV6-1 and TRBJ2-5, with 8 positions matching TRBD2. Germline values: CDR1 MNHNS, CDR2 SASEGT. This CDR3 comprises 11 residues. The CDR3 here is CASSYGTRYHF. In DNA, the CDR3 is TGTGCCAGCAGTTATGGGACTAGATACCACTTC.

This clonotype was seen only a few times. The rearrangement links TRBV4-1 to TRBJ1-2; unclear D gene. V was shortened by 1 base and J by 2 bases, with 11 bases between the two germline ends. The germline CDR1 and CDR2 sequences are MGHRA and YSYEKL. The CDR3 has 15 residues. CDR3: CASSQGTGKNYGYTF. In DNA, the CDR3 is TGCGCCAGCAGCCAAGGGACCGGGAAAAACTATGGCTACACCTTC.

This chain connects TRBV7-9 to TRBJ2-2; D is ambiguous. Germline CDR1 reads SEHNR; CDR2 reads FQNEAQ (reference sequence). The CDR3 has 12 amino acids. V lost 6 bases, J lost 6 bases, and 8 bases lay in between. The CDR3 loop is CASRSPAGELFF. The DNA for the CDR3 is TGTGCCAGCAGATCACCGGCCGGGGAGCTGTTTTTT.

A few counts support this clonotype. This chain connects TRBV10-3 to TRBJ1-1, with D unresolved. The CDR3 contains 14 residues. Germline values: CDR1 ENHRY, CDR2 SYGVKD. V was pared by 0 bases and J by 11 bases, with 16 bases between. CDR3 in amino acids: CAISESASWAGAFF. The DNA of the CDR3 is TGTGCCATCAGTGAGTCGGCGTCTTGGGCGGGGGCTTTCTTT.

This clonotype was recorded a few times. The J gene is TRBJ2-1, the V gene TRBV20-1, with TRBD2 identical over 10 bases. From germline, CDR1 is DFQATT and CDR2 SNEGSKA (reference sequence). CDR3 length: 15 amino acids. The ends lost 5 bases at V and 7 bases at J; junction bases unmatched: 11. The CDR3 DNA follows: TGCAGTGCTTACGCCACTAGCGGGATGCGGAATGAGCAGTTCTTC. It yields the protein CSAYATSGMRNEQFF.

This clonotype appeared many times. The chain uses TRBV7-8 and TRBJ2-1; the match to TRBD1 covers 7 bases. The germline CDR1 and CDR2 sequences are SGHVS and FQNEAQ. The V segment lost 5 bases and the J segment 4 bases; nucleotides outside the gene matches: 14. This CDR3 is built from 17 residues. The CDR3 loop reads CASSPRQGLFDYNEQFF. DNA of the CDR3: TGTGCCAGCAGCCCAAGACAGGGTTTGTTTGATTACAATGAGCAGTTCTTC.

This chain connects TRBV4-2 to TRBJ2-7; 9 bases map to TRBD2. This CDR3 comprises 17 residues. The V segment lost 0 bases and the J segment 6 bases; nucleotides outside the gene matches: 12. CDR1 LGHNA and CDR2 YNFKEQ come from the germline V gene. The CDR3 DNA follows: TGTGCCAGCAGCCAAGATTGGCGGGAGGGCCTCGCTTTCGAGCAGTACTTC. Protein product: CASSQDWREGLAFEQYF.

This clonotype was picked up a small number of times. The V and J genes are TRBV29-1 and TRBJ1-5; D possibly corresponds to TRBD1 (6 bases). This CDR3 is 13 amino acids long. V lost 4 bases and J 7 bases, leaving 14 bases between the germline ends. CDR1 SQVTM and CDR2 ANQGSEA come from the germline V gene. The CDR3 DNA reads as TGCAGCGTTGTGATTACAGGGAGCCAGCCCCAGCATTTT. It translates to CSVVITGSQPQHF.

The chain is built from TRBV7-9 and TRBJ2-7; the D call may be TRBD1 or TRBD2 (5 bases each). Looked up from germline, CDR1 is SEHNR and CDR2 is FQNEAQ (reference sequence). The V and J ends lost 2 bases and 2 bases respectively, with 10 bases between them. The CDR3 runs to 14 residues. In DNA, the CDR3 is TGTGCCAGCAGCTTAAAGGGGAGTACCTACGAGCAGTACTTC. Its protein product is CASSLKGSTYEQYF.

This chain connects TRBV18 to TRBJ2-1; 10 nucleotides align to TRBD2. The CDR3 extends over 15 amino acids. V lost 3 bases and J lost 5; bases outside the gene matches: 4. Germline assignment: CDR1 KGHSH and CDR2 LQKENI. As DNA, the CDR3 is TGTGCCAGCTCACCGGGAGCGGGGGGGCACAATGAGCAGTTCTTC. Encoded protein: CASSPGAGGHNEQFF.

Comment on this clonotype: A much bigger clone sits one base away, suggesting this may be a read error. The V call is TRBV5-5, the J call TRBJ2-3; possible D gene TRBD2, 5 bases. There are 14 residues in the CDR3. The V end lost 4 bases, the J end lost 5 bases, and 14 bases lay between the germline ends. Germline CDR1 SGHKS, CDR2 YYEKEE (reference sequence). The CDR3 DNA reads as TGTGCCAGCAGCCTTACTAGAAGAAGAGATACGCAGTATTTT. Amino acids: CASSLTRRRDTQYF.

V and J are TRBV27 and TRBJ2-6, with D hard to call. Trimming pared 5 bases from V and 0 bases from J, leaving 11 bases between. The CDR3 extends over 16 amino acids. CDR1 MNHEY and CDR2 SMNVEV come from the germline V gene (reference sequence). The DNA for the CDR3 is TGTGCCAGCAGTAGGAGACCGAGCTCTGGGGCCAACGTCCTGACTTTC. Translating gives CASSRRPSSGANVLTF.